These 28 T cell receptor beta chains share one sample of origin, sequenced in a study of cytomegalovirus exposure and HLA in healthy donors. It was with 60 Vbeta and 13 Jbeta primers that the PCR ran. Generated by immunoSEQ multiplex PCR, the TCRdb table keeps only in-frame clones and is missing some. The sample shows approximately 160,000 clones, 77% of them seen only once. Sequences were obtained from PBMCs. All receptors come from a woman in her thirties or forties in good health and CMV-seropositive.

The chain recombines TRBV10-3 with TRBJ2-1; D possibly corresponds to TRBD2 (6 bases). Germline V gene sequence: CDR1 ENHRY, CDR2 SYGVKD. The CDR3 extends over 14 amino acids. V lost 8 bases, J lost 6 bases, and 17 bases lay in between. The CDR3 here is CAIARLVEVNEQFF. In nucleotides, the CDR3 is TGTGCCATCGCCCGACTAGTGGAGGTCAATGAGCAGTTCTTC.

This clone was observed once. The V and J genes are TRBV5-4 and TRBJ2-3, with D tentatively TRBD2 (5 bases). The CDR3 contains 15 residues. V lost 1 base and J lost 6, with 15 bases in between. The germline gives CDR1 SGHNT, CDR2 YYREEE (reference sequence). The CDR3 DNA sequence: TGTGCCAGCAGCTTGAGGACCCCGGGGTGGGATACGCAGTATTTT. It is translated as CASSLRTPGWDTQYF.

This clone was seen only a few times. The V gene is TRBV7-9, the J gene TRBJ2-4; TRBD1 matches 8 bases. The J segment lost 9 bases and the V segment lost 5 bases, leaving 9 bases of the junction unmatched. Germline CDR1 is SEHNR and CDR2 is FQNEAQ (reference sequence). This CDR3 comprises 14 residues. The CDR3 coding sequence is TGTGCCAGCAGCCCCGGGACAGGAGGGGGCATTCAGTACTTC. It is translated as CASSPGTGGGIQYF.

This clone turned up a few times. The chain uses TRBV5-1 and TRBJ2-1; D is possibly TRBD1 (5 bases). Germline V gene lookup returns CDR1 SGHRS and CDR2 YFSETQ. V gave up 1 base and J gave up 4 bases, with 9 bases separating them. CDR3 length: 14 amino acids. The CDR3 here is CASSLQAGYNEQFF. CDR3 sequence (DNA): TGCGCCAGCAGCTTGCAGGCAGGGTACAATGAGCAGTTCTTC.

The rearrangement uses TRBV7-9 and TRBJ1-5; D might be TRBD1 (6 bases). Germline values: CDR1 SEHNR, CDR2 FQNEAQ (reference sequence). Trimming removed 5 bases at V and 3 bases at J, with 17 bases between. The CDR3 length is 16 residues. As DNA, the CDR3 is TGTGCCAGCAGCCCACAGGGTGGGGGATCCAATCAGCCCCAGCATTTT. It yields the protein CASSPQGGGSNQPQHF.

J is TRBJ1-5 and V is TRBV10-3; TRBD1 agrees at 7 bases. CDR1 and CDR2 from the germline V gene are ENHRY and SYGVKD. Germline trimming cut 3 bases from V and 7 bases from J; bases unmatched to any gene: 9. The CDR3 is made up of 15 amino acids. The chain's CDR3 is CAISDSGTGEQPQHF. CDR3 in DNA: TGTGCCATCAGTGATTCTGGAACAGGGGAGCAGCCCCAGCATTTT.

CDR3 protein: CASSPGQGETQYF. CDR3 sequence (DNA): TGTGCCAGCAGCCCAGGACAGGGAGAGACCCAGTACTTC. This chain links TRBV7-9 with TRBJ2-5; TRBD1 matches at 8 bases. This CDR3 spans 13 amino acids. Per germline, CDR1 SEHNR and CDR2 FQNEAQ (reference sequence). V gave up 5 bases and J gave up 4 bases; unmatched junction bases: 3.

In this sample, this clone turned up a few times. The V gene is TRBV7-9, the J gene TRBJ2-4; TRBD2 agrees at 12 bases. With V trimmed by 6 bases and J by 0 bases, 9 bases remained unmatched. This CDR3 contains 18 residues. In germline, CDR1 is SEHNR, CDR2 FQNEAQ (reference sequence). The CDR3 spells CASSQTSGSFVAKNIQYF. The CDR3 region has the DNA TGTGCCAGCAGTCAGACTAGCGGGAGCTTTGTAGCCAAAAACATTCAGTACTTC.

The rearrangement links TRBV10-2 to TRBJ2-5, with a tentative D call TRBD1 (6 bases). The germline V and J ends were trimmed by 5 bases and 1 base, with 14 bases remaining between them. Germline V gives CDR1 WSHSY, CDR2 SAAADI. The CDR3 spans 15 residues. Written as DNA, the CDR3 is TGCGCCAGCAGTCTTCTACTAGGGGGCCAAGAGACCCAGTACTTC. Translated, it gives CASSLLLGGQETQYF.

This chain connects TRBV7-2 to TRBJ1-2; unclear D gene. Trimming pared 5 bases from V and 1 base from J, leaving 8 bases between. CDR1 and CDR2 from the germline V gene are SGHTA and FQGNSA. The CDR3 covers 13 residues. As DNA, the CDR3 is TGTGCCAGCAGCCCAGGAATTAACTATGGCTACACCTTC. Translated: CASSPGINYGYTF. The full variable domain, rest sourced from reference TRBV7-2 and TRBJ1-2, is GAGVSQSPSNKVTEKGKDVELRCDPISGHTALYWYRQSLGQGLEFLIYFQGNSAPDKSGLPSDRFSAERTGGSVSTLTIQRTQQEDSAVYLCASSPGINYGYTFGSGTRLTVV.

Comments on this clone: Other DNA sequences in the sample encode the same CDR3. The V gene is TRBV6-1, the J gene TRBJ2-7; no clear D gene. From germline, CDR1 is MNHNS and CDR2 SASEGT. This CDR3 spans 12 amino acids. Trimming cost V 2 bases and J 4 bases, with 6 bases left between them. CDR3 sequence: CASSESRYEQYF. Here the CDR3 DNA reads TGTGCCAGCAGTGAATCGCGGTACGAGCAGTACTTC.

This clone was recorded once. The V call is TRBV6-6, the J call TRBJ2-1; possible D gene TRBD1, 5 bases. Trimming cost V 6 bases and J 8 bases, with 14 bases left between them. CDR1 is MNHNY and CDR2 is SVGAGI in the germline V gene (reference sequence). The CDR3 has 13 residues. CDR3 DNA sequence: TGTGCCAGCAGGGGGCCCCAGTTAGATGAGCAGTTCTTC. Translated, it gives CASRGPQLDEQFF.

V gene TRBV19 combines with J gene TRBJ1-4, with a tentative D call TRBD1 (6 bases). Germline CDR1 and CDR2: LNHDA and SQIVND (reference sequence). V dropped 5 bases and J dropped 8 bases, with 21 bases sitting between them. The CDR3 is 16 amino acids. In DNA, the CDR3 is TGTGCCAGTAGTCCAACCCTCCGGGACATAAGGGAAAAACTGTTTTTT. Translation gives CASSPTLRDIREKLFF.

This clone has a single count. CDR3 sequence: CASSSLFGGVGTNEKLFF. CDR3 in DNA: TGTGCCAGCAGTTCCCTCTTTGGGGGGGTTGGCACTAATGAAAAACTGTTTTTT. The rearrangement joins TRBV28 to TRBJ1-4; D possibly corresponds to TRBD1 (5 bases). CDR1 is MDHEN and CDR2 is SYDVKM in the germline V gene. The CDR3 has 18 amino acids. The germline V and J ends were trimmed by 4 bases and 2 bases, with 20 bases remaining between them.

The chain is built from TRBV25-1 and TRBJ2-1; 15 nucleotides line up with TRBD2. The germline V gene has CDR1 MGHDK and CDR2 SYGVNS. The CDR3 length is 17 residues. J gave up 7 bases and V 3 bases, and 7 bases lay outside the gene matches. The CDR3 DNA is TGTGCCAGCAGTGACCTTCGGACTAGCGGGGGGGCGAATGAGCAGTTCTTC. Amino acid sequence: CASSDLRTSGGANEQFF. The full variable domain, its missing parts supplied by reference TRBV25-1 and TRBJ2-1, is EADIYQTPRYLVIGTGKKITLECSQTMGHDKMYWYQQDPGMELHLIHYSYGVNSTEKGDLSSESTVSRIRTEHFPLTLESARPSHTSQYLCASSDLRTSGGANEQFFGPGTRLTVL.

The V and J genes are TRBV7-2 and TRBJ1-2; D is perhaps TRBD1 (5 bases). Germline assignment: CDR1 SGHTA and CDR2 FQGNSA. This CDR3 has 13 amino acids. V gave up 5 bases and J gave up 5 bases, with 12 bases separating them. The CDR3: CASSPYRNYGYTF. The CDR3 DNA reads TGTGCCAGCAGCCCGTACAGGAATTATGGCTACACCTTC.

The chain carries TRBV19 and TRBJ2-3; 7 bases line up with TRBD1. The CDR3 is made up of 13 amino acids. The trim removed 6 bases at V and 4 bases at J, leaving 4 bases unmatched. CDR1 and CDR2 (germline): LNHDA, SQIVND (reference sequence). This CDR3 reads CASSVRGPDTQYF. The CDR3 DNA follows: TGTGCCAGTAGCGTGAGGGGGCCAGATACGCAGTATTTT. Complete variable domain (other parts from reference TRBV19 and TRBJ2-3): DGGITQSPKYLFRKEGQNVTLSCEQNLNHDAMYWYRQDPGQGLRLIYYSQIVNDFQKGDIAEGYSVSREKKESFPLTVTSAQKNPTAFYLCASSVRGPDTQYFGPGTRLTVL.

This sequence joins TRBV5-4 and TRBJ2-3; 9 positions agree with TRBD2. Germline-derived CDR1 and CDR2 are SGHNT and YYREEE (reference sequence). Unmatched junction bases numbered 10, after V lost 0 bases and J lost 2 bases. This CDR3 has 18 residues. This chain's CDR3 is CASSLGPGLAQDTDTQYF. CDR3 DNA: TGTGCCAGCAGCTTGGGACCGGGACTAGCACAAGACACAGATACGCAGTATTTT.

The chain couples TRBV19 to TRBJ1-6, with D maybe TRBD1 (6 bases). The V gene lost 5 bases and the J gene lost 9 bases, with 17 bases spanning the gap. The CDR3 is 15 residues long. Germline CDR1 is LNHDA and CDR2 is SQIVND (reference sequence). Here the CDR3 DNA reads TGTGCCAGTAGTTCCCGGGACAAGGCCCTTTCACCCCTCCACTTT. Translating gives CASSSRDKALSPLHF.

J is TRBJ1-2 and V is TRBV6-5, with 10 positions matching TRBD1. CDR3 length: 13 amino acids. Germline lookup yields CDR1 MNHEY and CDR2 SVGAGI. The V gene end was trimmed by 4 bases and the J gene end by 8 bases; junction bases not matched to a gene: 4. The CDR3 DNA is TGTGCCAGCAGTTTCGGGACAGGGGTCGGCTACACCTTC. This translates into CASSFGTGVGYTF.

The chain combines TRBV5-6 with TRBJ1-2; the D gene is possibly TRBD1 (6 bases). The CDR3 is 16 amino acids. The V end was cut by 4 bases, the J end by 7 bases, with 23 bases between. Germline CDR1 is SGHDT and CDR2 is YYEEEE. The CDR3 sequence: CASSRDSITGLGGYTF. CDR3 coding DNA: TGTGCCAGCAGCCGCGATTCGATTACAGGGTTGGGTGGCTACACCTTC.

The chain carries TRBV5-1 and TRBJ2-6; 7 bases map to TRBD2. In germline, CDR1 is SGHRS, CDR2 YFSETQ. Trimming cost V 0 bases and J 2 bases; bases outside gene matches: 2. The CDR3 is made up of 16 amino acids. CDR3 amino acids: CASSLDAGAGANVLTF. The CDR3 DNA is TGCGCCAGCAGCTTGGATGCGGGGGCTGGGGCCAACGTCCTGACTTTC.

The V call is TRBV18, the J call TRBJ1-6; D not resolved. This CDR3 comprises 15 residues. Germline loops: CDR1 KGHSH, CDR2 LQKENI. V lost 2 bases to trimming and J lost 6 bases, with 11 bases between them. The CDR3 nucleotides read TGTGCCAGCTCACCAGGGCAGGTGCTTAATTCACCCCTCCACTTT. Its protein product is CASSPGQVLNSPLHF.

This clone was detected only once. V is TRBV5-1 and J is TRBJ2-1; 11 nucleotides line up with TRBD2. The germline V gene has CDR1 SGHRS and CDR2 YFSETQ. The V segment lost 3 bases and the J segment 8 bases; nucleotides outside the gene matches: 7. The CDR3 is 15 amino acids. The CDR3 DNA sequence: TGCGCCAGCAGCTCAACGGGACTAGCGGTTCATGAGCAGTTCTTC. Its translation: CASSSTGLAVHEQFF.

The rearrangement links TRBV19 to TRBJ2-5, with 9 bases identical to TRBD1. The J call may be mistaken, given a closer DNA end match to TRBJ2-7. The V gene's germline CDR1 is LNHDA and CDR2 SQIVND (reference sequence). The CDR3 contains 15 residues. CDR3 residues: CASSIGGTGNYEQYF. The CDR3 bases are TGTGCCAGTAGTATAGGAGGGACAGGGAACTACGAGCAGTACTTC.

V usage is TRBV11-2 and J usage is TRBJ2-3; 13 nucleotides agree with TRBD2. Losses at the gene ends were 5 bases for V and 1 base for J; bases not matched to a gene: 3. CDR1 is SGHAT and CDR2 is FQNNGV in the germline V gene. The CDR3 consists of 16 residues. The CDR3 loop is CASSPGTSGGTDTQYF. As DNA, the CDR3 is TGTGCCAGCAGCCCGGGGACTAGCGGGGGCACAGATACGCAGTATTTT.

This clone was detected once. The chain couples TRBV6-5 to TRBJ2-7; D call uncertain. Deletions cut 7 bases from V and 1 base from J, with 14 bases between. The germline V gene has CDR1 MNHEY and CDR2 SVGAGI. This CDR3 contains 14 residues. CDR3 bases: TGTGCCAGCAAGTTTGTGGGCAGTTCCTACGAGCAGTACTTC. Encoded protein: CASKFVGSSYEQYF.

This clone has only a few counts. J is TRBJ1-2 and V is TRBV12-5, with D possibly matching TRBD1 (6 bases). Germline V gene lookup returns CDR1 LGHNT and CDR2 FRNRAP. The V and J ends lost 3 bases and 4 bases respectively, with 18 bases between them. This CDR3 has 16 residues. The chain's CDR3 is CASGFPSDRLGYGYTF. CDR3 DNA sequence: TGTGCTAGTGGTTTTCCATCCGACAGGTTGGGCTATGGCTACACCTTC.